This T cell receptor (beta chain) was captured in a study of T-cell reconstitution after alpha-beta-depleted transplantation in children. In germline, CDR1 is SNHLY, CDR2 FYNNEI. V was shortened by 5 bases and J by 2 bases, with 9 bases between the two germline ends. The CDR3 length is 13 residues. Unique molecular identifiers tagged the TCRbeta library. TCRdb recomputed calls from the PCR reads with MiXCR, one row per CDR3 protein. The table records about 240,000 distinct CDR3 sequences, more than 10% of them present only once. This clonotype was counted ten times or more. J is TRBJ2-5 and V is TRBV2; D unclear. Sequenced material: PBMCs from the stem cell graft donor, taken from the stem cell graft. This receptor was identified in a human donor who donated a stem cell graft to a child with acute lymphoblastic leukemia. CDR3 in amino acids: CASSSRNQETQYF. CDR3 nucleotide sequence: TGTGCCAGCAGTAGTCGAAATCAAGAGACCCAGTACTTC.